The sequence of this TCR beta chain was determined in a study of blood T cell repertoires in COVID-19. Study in general: PBMCs, B-cell-depleted T cells, or T cells provided the cDNA or gDNA that made up the material.

Original processing notes: Estimates of nucleated cell counts were drawn from the amplification of reference gene primers. Data came from immunoSEQ multiplex PCR; TCRdb stores just in-frame clones and leaves some out. The DNA was the basis for D and trimming; V, J and clone size are from that table. The sample consists of some 300,000 clones, about 89% of them appearing once. For recovered donors of Cohort 3, there were two negative PCRs, clearance, or symptom resolution. The germline gives CDR1 SGHNT, CDR2 YYREEE (reference sequence). V lost 4 bases and J lost 1, with 15 bases in between. This CDR3 contains 16 residues.

V usage is TRBV5-4 and J usage is TRBJ2-4, with D maybe TRBD2 (7 bases). The TCR originated in a woman in her 40s who had recovered from COVID-19. Sequencing was carried out using PBMCs or T cells enriched from blood (not recorded which). CDR3 residues: CASSLGGGWAKNIQYF. CDR3 DNA sequence: TGTGCCAGCAGCCTAGGCGGGGGCTGGGCCAAAAACATTCAGTACTTC.